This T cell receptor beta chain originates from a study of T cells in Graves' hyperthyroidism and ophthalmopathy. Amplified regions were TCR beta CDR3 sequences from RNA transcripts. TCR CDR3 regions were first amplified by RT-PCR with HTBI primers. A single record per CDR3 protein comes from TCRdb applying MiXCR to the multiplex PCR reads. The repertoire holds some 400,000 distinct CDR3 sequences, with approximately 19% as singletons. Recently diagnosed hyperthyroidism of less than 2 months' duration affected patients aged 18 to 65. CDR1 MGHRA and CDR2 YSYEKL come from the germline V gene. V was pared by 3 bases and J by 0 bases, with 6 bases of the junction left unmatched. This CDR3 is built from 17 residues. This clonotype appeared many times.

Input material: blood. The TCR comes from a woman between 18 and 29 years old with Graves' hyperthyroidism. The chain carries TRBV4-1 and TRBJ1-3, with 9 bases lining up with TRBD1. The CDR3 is CASSHPGQGFSGNTIYF. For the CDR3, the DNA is TGCGCCAGCAGCCACCCGGGACAGGGTTTCTCTGGAAACACCATATATTTT.